This paragraph covers one T cell receptor beta chain sequence. The target antigen is unknown. Whether given at about 4 or about 12 weeks, second doses were pooled. This record comes from a study of T cell responses to AZD1222 COVID-19 vaccine. Study outcomes and limitations: The repertoires were collected only after the peak T cell response.

Profiled with immunoSEQ multiplex PCR; TCRdb holds only in-frame clones, not every one. The table shows about 150,000 clones, with 80% to 95% occurring only once. Here the sequenced sample was peripheral blood, taken 28 days after the second AZD1222 dose. This sequence originates from an adult who received the AZD1222 COVID-19 vaccine.

The CDR3 protein is CASSLGGSRGRTDTQYF. Here the CDR3 DNA reads TGTGCCAGCAGCTTAGGCGGTTCGCGGGGGCGCACAGATACGCAGTATTTT. This chain joins TRBV7-9 and TRBJ2-3; D may be TRBD2 (7 bases). V was clipped by 1 base and J by 1 base, with 15 bases between them. This CDR3 contains 17 residues. The germline gives CDR1 SEHNR, CDR2 FQNEAQ (reference sequence).